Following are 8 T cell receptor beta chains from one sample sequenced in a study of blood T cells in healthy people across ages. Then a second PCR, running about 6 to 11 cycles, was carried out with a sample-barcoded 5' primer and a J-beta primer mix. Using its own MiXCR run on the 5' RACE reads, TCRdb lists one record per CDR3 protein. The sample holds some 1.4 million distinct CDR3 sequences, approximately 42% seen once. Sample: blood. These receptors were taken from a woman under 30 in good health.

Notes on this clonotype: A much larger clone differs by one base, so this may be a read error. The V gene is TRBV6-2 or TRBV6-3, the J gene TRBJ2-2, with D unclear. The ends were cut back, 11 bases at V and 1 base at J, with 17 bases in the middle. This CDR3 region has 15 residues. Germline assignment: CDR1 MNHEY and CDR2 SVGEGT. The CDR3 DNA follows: TGTGCCGGCGGAACAGCTTTACAGAACACCGGGGAGCTGTTTTTT. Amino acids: CAGGTALQNTGELFF.

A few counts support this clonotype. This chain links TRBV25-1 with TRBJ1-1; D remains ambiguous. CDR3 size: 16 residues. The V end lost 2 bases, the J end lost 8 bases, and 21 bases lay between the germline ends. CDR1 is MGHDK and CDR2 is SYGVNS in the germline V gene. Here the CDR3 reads CASSESTPGRVREAFF. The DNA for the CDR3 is TGTGCCAGCAGTGAAAGCACCCCTGGGCGGGTAAGGGAAGCTTTCTTT.

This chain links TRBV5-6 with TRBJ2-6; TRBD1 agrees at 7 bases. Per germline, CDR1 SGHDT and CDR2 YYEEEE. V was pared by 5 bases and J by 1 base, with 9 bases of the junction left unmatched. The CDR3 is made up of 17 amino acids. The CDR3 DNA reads TGTGCCAGCAGTTCCCAGGGGGTGGAGTCTGGGGCCAACGTCCTGACTTTC. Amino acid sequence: CASSSQGVESGANVLTF.

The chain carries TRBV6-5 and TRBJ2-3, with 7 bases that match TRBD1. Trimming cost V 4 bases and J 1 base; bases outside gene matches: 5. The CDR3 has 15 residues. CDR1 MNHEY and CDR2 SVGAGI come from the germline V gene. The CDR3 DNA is TGTGCCAGCAGTTTGGGACAGCTTCGCACAGATACGCAGTATTTT. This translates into CASSLGQLRTDTQYF.

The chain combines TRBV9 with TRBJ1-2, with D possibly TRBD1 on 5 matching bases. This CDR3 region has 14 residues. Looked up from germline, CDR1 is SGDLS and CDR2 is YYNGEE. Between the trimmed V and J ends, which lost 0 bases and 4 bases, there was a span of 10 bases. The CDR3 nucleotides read TGTGCCAGCAGCGTAGCTCAGGGACCCTATGGCTACACCTTC. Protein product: CASSVAQGPYGYTF.

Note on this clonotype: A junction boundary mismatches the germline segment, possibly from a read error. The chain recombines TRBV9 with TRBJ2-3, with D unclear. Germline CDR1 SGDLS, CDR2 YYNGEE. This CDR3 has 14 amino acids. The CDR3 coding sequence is TGTGCCGGCAGTGGTCTGAGTGGCACAGATACGCAGTATTTT. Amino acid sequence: CAGSGLSGTDTQYF.

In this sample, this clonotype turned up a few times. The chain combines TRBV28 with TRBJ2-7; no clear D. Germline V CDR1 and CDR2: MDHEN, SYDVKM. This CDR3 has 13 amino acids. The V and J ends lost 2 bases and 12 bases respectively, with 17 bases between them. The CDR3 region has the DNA TGTGCCAGCAGTTTAGGACGGACCCGATCAAGGTACTTC. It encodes CASSLGRTRSRYF.

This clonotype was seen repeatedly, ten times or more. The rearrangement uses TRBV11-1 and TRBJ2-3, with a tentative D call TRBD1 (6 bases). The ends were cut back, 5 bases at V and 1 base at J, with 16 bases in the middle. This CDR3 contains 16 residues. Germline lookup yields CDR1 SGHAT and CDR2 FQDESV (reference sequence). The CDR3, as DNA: TGTGCCAGCAGCCGCGAGGGCGCAGGGGGCACAGATACGCAGTATTTT. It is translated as CASSREGAGGTDTQYF.